The 18 T cell receptor beta chains given below trace back to one sample, sequenced in a study of blood T cell repertoires in COVID-19. Using immunoSEQ multiplex PCR, the repertoire was profiled, and TCRdb retains in-frame clones only, with some absent. Of under 200,000 clones in the sample, 89% were seen once. Sequencing was performed on PBMCs or T cells enriched from blood (not recorded which). The receptor source for this set is a woman aged 18-35 years who had recovered from COVID-19.

The genes are TRBV2 and TRBJ2-3; 12 bases are a match to TRBD2. Germline CDR1 SNHLY, CDR2 FYNNEI. CDR3 length: 14 amino acids. The J segment lost 6 bases and the V segment lost 6 bases, leaving 4 bases of the junction unmatched. CDR3 bases: TGTGCCAGCAGGAGGACTAGCGGGAAGGATACGCAGTATTTT. Translation: CASRRTSGKDTQYF.

This chain uses TRBV6-5 with TRBJ1-4; 10 bases agree with TRBD1. The V segment lost 5 bases and the J segment 6 bases; nucleotides outside the gene matches: 3. CDR1 is MNHEY, CDR2 SVGAGI, per germline. The CDR3 has 14 amino acids. The CDR3: CASSRTGGYEKLFF. CDR3 DNA sequence: TGTGCCAGCAGTCGGACAGGGGGATATGAAAAACTGTTTTTT.

The V call is TRBV18, the J call TRBJ2-7; 10 nucleotides agree with TRBD1. The CDR3 extends over 19 amino acids. Trimming took 1 base from V and 0 from J; bases not matched to a gene: 12. Per germline, CDR1 KGHSH and CDR2 LQKENI. The DNA of the CDR3 is TGTGCCAGCTCACCACTGGGACAGGGGCCGCAACGGAGCTCCTACGAGCAGTACTTC. Amino acids: CASSPLGQGPQRSSYEQYF.

CDR3 nucleotide sequence: TGTGCCAGCAGCTTAGCAGGGGGCGGAGGCTACACCTTC. As protein: CASSLAGGGGYTF. The chain is built from TRBV7-2 and TRBJ1-2; TRBD1 agrees at 7 bases. The CDR3 covers 13 residues. Germline trimming cut 0 bases from V and 8 bases from J; bases unmatched to any gene: 3. Per germline, CDR1 SGHTA and CDR2 FQGNSA.

V gene TRBV9 combines with J gene TRBJ1-1, with a tentative D call TRBD1 (5 bases). The CDR3 runs to 14 residues. The ends were cut back, 1 base at V and 5 bases at J, with 12 bases in the middle. CDR1 and CDR2 from the germline V gene are SGDLS and YYNGEE. The CDR3 bases are TGTGCCAGCAGCGTATCGGGGGTAAGGACTGAAGCTTTCTTT. It encodes CASSVSGVRTEAFF.

This clone was seen only once. The V call is TRBV6-5, the J call TRBJ2-1, with a possible D match to TRBD1 (5 bases). CDR3 size: 16 residues. Per germline, CDR1 MNHEY and CDR2 SVGAGI. V was trimmed by 3 bases and J by 5 bases, leaving 17 bases between them. As DNA, the CDR3 is TGTGCCAGCAGTTATTTAGGTCAGGGTCTCGACAATGAGCAGTTCTTC. This encodes CASSYLGQGLDNEQFF.

The V and J genes are TRBV19 and TRBJ1-1; D might be TRBD1 (5 bases). CDR1 is LNHDA, CDR2 SQIVND, per germline (reference sequence). The germline V and J ends were trimmed by 5 bases and 6 bases, with 13 bases remaining between them. The CDR3 consists of 13 residues. CDR3 sequence reads: CASSVLPTAEAFF. In DNA, the CDR3 is TGTGCCAGTAGTGTACTCCCGACAGCTGAAGCTTTCTTT. Variable domain in full (rest from reference TRBV19 and TRBJ1-1): DGGITQSPKYLFRKEGQNVTLSCEQNLNHDAMYWYRQDPGQGLRLIYYSQIVNDFQKGDIAEGYSVSREKKESFPLTVTSAQKNPTAFYLCASSVLPTAEAFFGQGTRLTVV.

The V call is TRBV11-2, the J call TRBJ1-2; 8 nucleotides align to TRBD1. From germline, CDR1 is SGHAT and CDR2 FQNNGV. Losses at the gene ends were 5 bases for V and 5 bases for J; bases not matched to a gene: 4. The length of the CDR3 is 13 residues. The DNA for the CDR3 is TGTGCCAGCAGCCTGGACAGGGAGTATGGCTACACCTTC. It encodes CASSLDREYGYTF.

The chain couples TRBV9 to TRBJ2-1; 8 nucleotides match TRBD2. With 0 bases clipped from V and 9 bases from J, the junction kept 11 bases outside the gene matches. In germline, CDR1 is SGDLS, CDR2 YYNGEE. The CDR3 contains 16 residues. Here the CDR3 reads CASSVAGIAGTVEQFF. The CDR3 coding sequence is TGTGCCAGCAGCGTAGCTGGGATAGCGGGAACGGTTGAGCAGTTCTTC.

The V call is TRBV9, the J call TRBJ2-3; 11 bases line up with TRBD2. CDR3 length: 16 residues. Germline V lookup: CDR1 SGDLS, CDR2 YYNGEE. Trimming took 2 bases from V and 3 from J; bases not matched to a gene: 5. This chain's CDR3 is CASSVSGRALTDTQYF. In DNA, the CDR3 is TGTGCCAGCAGCGTTAGCGGGAGGGCCCTGACAGATACGCAGTATTTT.

The chain couples TRBV5-1 to TRBJ1-1, with D unresolved. CDR1 is SGHRS and CDR2 is YFSETQ in the germline V gene. Trimming pared 4 bases from V and 9 bases from J, leaving 16 bases between. This CDR3 is built from 13 residues. CDR3 sequence (DNA): TGCGCCAGCAGCCCGGAAACGAGAGGCAAAGCTTTCTTT. It codes for CASSPETRGKAFF.

V usage is TRBV28 and J usage is TRBJ2-1; 9 nucleotides align to TRBD1. The germline V gene has CDR1 MDHEN and CDR2 SYDVKM. This CDR3 region has 17 residues. V shed 5 bases, J shed 4 bases, and the junction held 12 bases outside the gene matches. CDR3 sequence reads: CASSPLGTGTFYNEQFF. As DNA, the CDR3 is TGTGCCAGCAGTCCGCTCGGGACAGGGACATTTTACAATGAGCAGTTCTTC. Together with reference TRBV28 and TRBJ2-1, the CDR3 gives the full variable domain: DVKVTQSSRYLVKRTGEKVFLECVQDMDHENMFWYRQDPGLGLRLIYFSYDVKMKEKGDIPEGYSVSREKKERFSLILESASTNQTSMYLCASSPLGTGTFYNEQFFGPGTRLTVL.

The rearrangement joins TRBV27 to TRBJ1-2; TRBD1 agrees at 8 bases. The CDR3 consists of 13 residues. Germline loops: CDR1 MNHEY, CDR2 SMNVEV (reference sequence). J was trimmed by 7 bases and V by 0 bases; bases with no gene match: 1. As DNA, the CDR3 is TGTGCCAGCAGTTTATCCGACAGGGGTGGCTACACCTTC. Translation gives CASSLSDRGGYTF.

The chain uses TRBV19 and TRBJ2-1; TRBD2 aligns across 11 bases. Germline loops: CDR1 LNHDA, CDR2 SQIVND (reference sequence). The junction had 10 bases not matched to a gene; V was cut back by 5 bases and J by 4 bases. CDR3 length: 17 amino acids. In DNA, the CDR3 is TGTGCCAGTAGTGTACTAGCGGGAGAAGCCTCATACAATGAGCAGTTCTTC. The encoded protein is CASSVLAGEASYNEQFF. Together with reference TRBV19 and TRBJ2-1, the CDR3 gives the full variable domain: DGGITQSPKYLFRKEGQNVTLSCEQNLNHDAMYWYRQDPGQGLRLIYYSQIVNDFQKGDIAEGYSVSREKKESFPLTVTSAQKNPTAFYLCASSVLAGEASYNEQFFGPGTRLTVL.

On this clone: The sample contains more than one DNA sequence encoding this CDR3. The chain recombines TRBV5-8 with TRBJ1-2, with a possible D match to TRBD1 (5 bases). Germline loops: CDR1 SGHTS, CDR2 YDEGEE. The CDR3 is made up of 14 amino acids. Trimming took off 2 bases at V and 4 bases at J, with 12 bases between the two ends. CDR3 amino acids: CASSFRDWTYGYTF. The CDR3 region has the DNA TGTGCCAGCAGCTTCAGGGACTGGACCTATGGCTACACCTTC.

The chain employs TRBV6-5 and TRBJ1-1, with 10 bases lining up with TRBD1. The CDR3 covers 15 residues. CDR1 and CDR2 from the germline V gene are MNHEY and SVGAGI. V lost 8 bases to trimming and J lost 1 base; unmatched junction nucleotides: 7. The CDR3 is CASEDRGFPNTEAFF. The DNA of the CDR3 is TGTGCCAGCGAGGACAGGGGGTTCCCGAACACTGAAGCTTTCTTT.

The V call is TRBV24-1, the J call TRBJ2-3; perhaps TRBD2 as D (6 bases). V shed 4 bases and J shed 1 base, with 14 bases lying between them. CDR1 KGHDR and CDR2 SFDVKD come from the germline V gene. The length of the CDR3 is 16 residues. CDR3 protein: CATSDPRDFGTDTQYF. CDR3 bases: TGTGCCACCAGTGACCCCCGGGACTTTGGCACAGATACGCAGTATTTT.

The V call is TRBV5-1, the J call TRBJ2-5; 11 bases match TRBD2. Germline trimming cut 0 bases from V and 6 bases from J; bases unmatched to any gene: 4. Per the germline V gene, CDR1 is SGHRS and CDR2 is YFSETQ. There are 15 residues in the CDR3. For the CDR3, the DNA is TGCGCCAGCAGCTTGGGGACTAGCGGGCCCCAGACCCAGTACTTC. Its protein product is CASSLGTSGPQTQYF. The variable domain in full, with the rest retrieved from reference TRBV5-1 and TRBJ2-5, is KAGVTQTPRYLIKTRGQQVTLSCSPISGHRSVSWYQQTPGQGLQFLFEYFSETQRNKGNFPGRFSGRQFSNSRSEMNVSTLELGDSALYLCASSLGTSGPQTQYFGPGTRLLVL.